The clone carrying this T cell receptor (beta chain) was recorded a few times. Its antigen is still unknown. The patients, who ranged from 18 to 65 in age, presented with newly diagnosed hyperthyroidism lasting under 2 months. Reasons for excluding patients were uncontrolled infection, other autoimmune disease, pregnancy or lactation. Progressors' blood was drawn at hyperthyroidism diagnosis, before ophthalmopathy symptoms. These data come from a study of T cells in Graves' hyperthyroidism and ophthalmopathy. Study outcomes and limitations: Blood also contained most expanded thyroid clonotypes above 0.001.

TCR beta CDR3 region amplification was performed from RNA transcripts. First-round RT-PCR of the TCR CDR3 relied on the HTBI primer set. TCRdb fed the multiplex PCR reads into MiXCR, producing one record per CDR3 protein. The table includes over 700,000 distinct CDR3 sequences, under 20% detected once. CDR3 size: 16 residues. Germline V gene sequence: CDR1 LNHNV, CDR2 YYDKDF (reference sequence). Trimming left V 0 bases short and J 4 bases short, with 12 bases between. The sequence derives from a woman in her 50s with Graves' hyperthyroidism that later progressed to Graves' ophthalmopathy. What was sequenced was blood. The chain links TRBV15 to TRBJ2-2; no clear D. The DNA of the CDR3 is TGTGCCACCAGCAGAGATTATAGGGTGGGCACCGGGGAGCTGTTTTTT. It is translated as CATSRDYRVGTGELFF.